This is a list of T cell receptor beta chains from one sample in a study of T cell changes during pregnancy in multiple sclerosis. Repertoires were generated with immunoSEQ multiplex PCR, while TCRdb's copy carries only in-frame clones and drops some. The profile shows roughly 30,000 clones, roughly nine tenths of them singletons. The sequenced sample was CD8+ T cells from peripheral blood mononuclear cells, obtained before pregnancy. The receptors were sampled from a female donor with multiple sclerosis, enrolled in a pregnancy study. Each CDR3 is given with its conserved first and last residue. A D gene is named only where the DNA matches it firmly. Rows may omit the clone size; those that give it use once, few, many or a size class.

v_call: TRBV11-2; d_call: NA; clone_size: NA; j_call: TRBJ2-7; cdr3_aa: CASSRGPGTARSEQYF; cdr3_nt: TGTGCCAGCAGCCGGGGTCCGGGCACTGCTAGGAGCGAGCAGTACTTC
v_call: TRBV15; d_call: TRBD1; clone_size: NA; j_call: TRBJ2-4; cdr3_aa: CATSVGQRLKNIQYF; cdr3_nt: TGTGCCACCAGCGTGGGACAGCGACTAAAAAACATTCAGTACTTC
v_call: TRBV2; d_call: NA; clone_size: NA; j_call: TRBJ1-6; cdr3_aa: CASSGGPDNSPLHF; cdr3_nt: TGTGCCAGCAGTGGGGGGCCAGACAATTCACCCCTCCACTTT
v_call: TRBV7-2; d_call: NA; clone_size: NA; j_call: TRBJ1-5; cdr3_aa: CASSLAENSNQPQHF; cdr3_nt: TGTGCCAGCAGCTTAGCGGAGAATAGCAATCAGCCCCAGCATTTT
v_call: TRBV6-4; d_call: TRBD2; clone_size: NA; j_call: TRBJ2-1; cdr3_aa: CASSAGGEYNEQFF; cdr3_nt: TGTGCCAGCAGTGCTGGGGGGGAATACAATGAGCAGTTCTTC
v_call: TRBV7-9; d_call: NA; clone_size: few; j_call: TRBJ2-2; cdr3_aa: CASSFQGRRAGELFF; cdr3_nt: TGTGCCAGCAGCTTCCAGGGTAGAAGAGCCGGGGAGCTGTTTTTT
v_call: TRBV19; d_call: NA; clone_size: NA; j_call: TRBJ1-5; cdr3_aa: CASSSGLPQHF; cdr3_nt: TGTGCCAGTAGTTCGGGACTCCCCCAGCATTTT
v_call: TRBV5-5; d_call: NA; clone_size: NA; j_call: TRBJ1-2; cdr3_aa: CASSFGASPLSYTF; cdr3_nt: TGTGCCAGCAGCTTTGGGGCCTCCCCTTTGAGCTACACCTTC
v_call: TRBV4-2; d_call: NA; clone_size: NA; j_call: TRBJ1-1; cdr3_aa: CASSATTESNTEAFF; cdr3_nt: TGTGCCAGCAGCGCCACCACAGAGTCTAACACTGAAGCTTTCTTT
v_call: TRBV10-3; d_call: NA; clone_size: NA; j_call: TRBJ2-1; cdr3_aa: CAISGAGTASDEQFF; cdr3_nt: TGTGCCATCAGTGGAGCAGGGACTGCTTCGGATGAGCAGTTCTTC
v_call: TRBV10-3; d_call: TRBD1; clone_size: NA; j_call: TRBJ2-3; cdr3_aa: CATRDRHPEDTQYF; cdr3_nt: TGTGCCACACGGGACAGGCATCCGGAGGATACGCAGTATTTT
v_call: TRBV9; d_call: TRBD2; clone_size: NA; j_call: TRBJ2-7; cdr3_aa: CASSRSRGTSYEQYF; cdr3_nt: TGTGCCAGCAGCCGGTCGCGGGGGACCTCCTACGAGCAGTACTTC
v_call: TRBV7-9; d_call: NA; clone_size: NA; j_call: TRBJ1-4; cdr3_aa: CASSLEGEKLFF; cdr3_nt: TGTGCCAGCAGCTTAGAGGGGGAAAAACTGTTTTTT
v_call: TRBV13; d_call: NA; clone_size: NA; j_call: TRBJ2-1; cdr3_aa: CASSLKRFTYNEQFF; cdr3_nt: TGTGCCAGCAGCTTAAAGCGGTTCACTTACAATGAGCAGTTCTTC
v_call: TRBV6-4; d_call: TRBD2; clone_size: NA; j_call: TRBJ2-3; cdr3_aa: CASSETSGGSSTDTQYF; cdr3_nt: TGTGCCAGCAGTGAGACTAGCGGGGGGTCTAGCACAGATACGCAGTATTTT
v_call: TRBV7-9; d_call: NA; clone_size: NA; j_call: TRBJ2-7; cdr3_aa: CASSSDSVSYEQYF; cdr3_nt: TGTGCCAGCAGCTCTGACAGCGTATCCTACGAGCAGTACTTC
v_call: TRBV30; d_call: NA; clone_size: NA; j_call: TRBJ2-7; cdr3_aa: CAWRASSEQYF; cdr3_nt: TGTGCCTGGAGGGCCTCTAGCGAGCAGTACTTC
v_call: TRBV2; d_call: NA; clone_size: NA; j_call: TRBJ1-5; cdr3_aa: CASDGGTQPQHF; cdr3_nt: TGTGCCAGCGATGGAGGGACTCAGCCCCAGCATTTT